This T cell receptor (beta chain) was retrieved from a study of a mutant IDH1 vaccine in newly diagnosed glioma. As to this clone: Its antigen is not known.

CDR1 and CDR2 (germline): SGHTA, FQGNSA. The CDR3 covers 13 residues. Trimming removed 4 bases from V and 5 bases from J, with 11 bases in between. Profiling relied on immunoSEQ multiplex PCR, and the TCRdb table lists in-frame clones only, not all of them. In the table there are about 55,000 clones, 75% to 90% of which are singletons. Time point indicated: week 23, last vaccination. Every single dose of the vaccine, 300 ug of mutant IDH1 20-mer peptide, came with topical imiquimod. The sample consisted of PBMCs, taken from a glioma patient whose treatment included an IDH1 peptide vaccine. The chain joins TRBV7-2 to TRBJ1-1; D unclear. The clonotype comes from a middle-aged man with glioma. This CDR3 reads CASSSYGLTEAFF. Here the CDR3 DNA reads TGTGCCAGCAGCTCATATGGACTGACTGAAGCTTTCTTT.